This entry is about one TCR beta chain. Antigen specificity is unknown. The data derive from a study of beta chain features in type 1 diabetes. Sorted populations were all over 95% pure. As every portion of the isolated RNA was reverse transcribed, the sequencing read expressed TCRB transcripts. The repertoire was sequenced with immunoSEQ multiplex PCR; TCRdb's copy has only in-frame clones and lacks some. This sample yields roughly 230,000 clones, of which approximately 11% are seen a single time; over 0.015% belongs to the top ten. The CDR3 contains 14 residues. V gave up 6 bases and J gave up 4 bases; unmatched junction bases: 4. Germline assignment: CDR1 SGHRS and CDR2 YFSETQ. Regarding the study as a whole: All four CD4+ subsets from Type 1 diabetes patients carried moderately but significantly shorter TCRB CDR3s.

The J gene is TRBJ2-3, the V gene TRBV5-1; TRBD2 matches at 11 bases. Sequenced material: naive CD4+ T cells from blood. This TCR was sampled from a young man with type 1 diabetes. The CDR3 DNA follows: TGCGCCAGCACTCGACTAGCGGGGTCAGATACGCAGTATTTT. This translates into CASTRLAGSDTQYF.